This T cell receptor (beta chain) was sequenced during a study of OX40 agonist ivuxolimab in advanced cancers. As for this clone: Antigen: not known.

Trimming left V 6 bases short and J 2 bases short, with 17 bases between. The CDR3 sequence is 15 residues long. In germline, CDR1 is LGHNT, CDR2 FRNRAP. Study observations and caveats: Clonal expansion from baseline to week 6 occurred in both CD4+ and CD8+ T cells. Relative to CD4+ cells, CD8+ T cells on average had more expanded clones. In the 0.1-3.0 mg/kg groups, partial responders showed among the lowest expansion. Also showing low normalized T-cell clonal expansion were some of the nonresponders.

The repertoire was sequenced with immunoSEQ multiplex PCR; TCRdb's copy has only in-frame clones and lacks some. The data contain about 66,000 clones, 86% of them singletons. The chain recombines TRBV12-5 with TRBJ2-7; D ambiguous. The sample was CD4+ or CD8+ T cells sorted from blood, taken in a trial of the OX40 agonist ivuxolimab. The origin of this receptor is an adult with an advanced solid tumor such as melanoma, head and neck, liver or kidney cancer. CDR3 in DNA: TGTGCTAGTGGCCCCGGCCCGGCTGGACCCTACGAGCAGTACTTC. This sequence encodes CASGPGPAGPYEQYF.